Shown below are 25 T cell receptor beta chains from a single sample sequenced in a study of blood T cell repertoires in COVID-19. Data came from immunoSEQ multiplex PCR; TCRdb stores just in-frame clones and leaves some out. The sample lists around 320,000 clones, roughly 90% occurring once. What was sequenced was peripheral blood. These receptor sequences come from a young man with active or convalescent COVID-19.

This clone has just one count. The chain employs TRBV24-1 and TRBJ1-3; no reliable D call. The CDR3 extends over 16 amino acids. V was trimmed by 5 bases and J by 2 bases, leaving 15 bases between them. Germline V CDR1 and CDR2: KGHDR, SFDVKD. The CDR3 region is CATSGPGSSAGNTIYF. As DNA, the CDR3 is TGTGCCACCAGTGGCCCCGGATCGAGCGCTGGAAACACCATATATTTT.

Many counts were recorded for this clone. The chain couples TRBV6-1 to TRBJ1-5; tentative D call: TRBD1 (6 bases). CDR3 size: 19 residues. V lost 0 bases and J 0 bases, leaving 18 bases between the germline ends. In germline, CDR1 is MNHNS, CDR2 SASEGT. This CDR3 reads CASSEAGGLRVYSNQPQHF. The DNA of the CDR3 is TGTGCCAGCAGTGAAGCTGGGGGCTTGAGGGTCTATAGCAATCAGCCCCAGCATTTT.

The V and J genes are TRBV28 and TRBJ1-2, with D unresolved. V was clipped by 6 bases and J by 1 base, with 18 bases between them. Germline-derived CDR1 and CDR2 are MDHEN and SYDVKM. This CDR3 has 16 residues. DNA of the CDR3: TGTGCCAGCAGACCCGCAGGAACCCCTTTTAACTATGGCTACACCTTC. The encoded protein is CASRPAGTPFNYGYTF.

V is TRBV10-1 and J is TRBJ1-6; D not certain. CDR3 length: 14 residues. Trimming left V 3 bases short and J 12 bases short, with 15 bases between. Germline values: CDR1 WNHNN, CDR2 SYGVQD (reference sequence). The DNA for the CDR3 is TGCGCCAGCAGTGAAACTTTCATCCCGCGACCCCTCCACTTT. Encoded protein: CASSETFIPRPLHF.

CDR3 in DNA: TGTGCCAGCTCACCGGCTCTAGGCTCCTACAATGAGCAGTTCTTC. Translating it yields CASSPALGSYNEQFF. The genes are TRBV18 and TRBJ2-1; no clear D gene. CDR1 KGHSH and CDR2 LQKENI come from the germline V gene. V gave up 3 bases and J gave up 0 bases, with 9 bases separating them. The CDR3 totals 15 residues.

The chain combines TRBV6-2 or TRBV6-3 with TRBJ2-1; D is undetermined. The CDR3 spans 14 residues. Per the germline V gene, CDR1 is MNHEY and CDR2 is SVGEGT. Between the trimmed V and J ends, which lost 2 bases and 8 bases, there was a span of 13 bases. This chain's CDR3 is CASSYLRIRDEQFF. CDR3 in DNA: TGTGCCAGCAGTTACCTCCGAATACGCGATGAGCAGTTCTTC.

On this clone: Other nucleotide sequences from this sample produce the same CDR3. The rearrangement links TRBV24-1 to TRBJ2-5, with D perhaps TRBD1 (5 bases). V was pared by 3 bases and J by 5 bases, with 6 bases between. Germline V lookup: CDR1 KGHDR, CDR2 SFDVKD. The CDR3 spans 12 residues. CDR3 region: CATSDPGETQYF. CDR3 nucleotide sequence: TGTGCCACCAGTGATCCAGGGGAGACCCAGTACTTC.

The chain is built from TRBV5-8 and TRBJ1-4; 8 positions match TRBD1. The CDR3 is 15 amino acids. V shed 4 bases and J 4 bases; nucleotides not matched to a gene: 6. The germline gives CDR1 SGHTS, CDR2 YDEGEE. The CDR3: CASSEGTGFNEKLFF. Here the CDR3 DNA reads TGTGCCAGCAGCGAGGGGACAGGATTTAATGAAAAACTGTTTTTT.

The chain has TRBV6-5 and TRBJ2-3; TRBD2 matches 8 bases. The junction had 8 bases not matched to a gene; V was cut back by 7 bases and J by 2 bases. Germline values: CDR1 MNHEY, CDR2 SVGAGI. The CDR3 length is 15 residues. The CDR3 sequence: CASNRLAPVTDTQYF. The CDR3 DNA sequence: TGTGCCAGCAACCGACTAGCGCCTGTCACAGATACGCAGTATTTT.

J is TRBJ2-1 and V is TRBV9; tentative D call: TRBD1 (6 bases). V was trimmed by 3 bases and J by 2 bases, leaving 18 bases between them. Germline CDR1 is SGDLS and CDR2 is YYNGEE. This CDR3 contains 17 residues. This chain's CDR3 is CASSEGVWRTTYNEQFF. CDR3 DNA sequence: TGTGCCAGCAGCGAGGGGGTGTGGAGAACCACCTACAATGAGCAGTTCTTC.

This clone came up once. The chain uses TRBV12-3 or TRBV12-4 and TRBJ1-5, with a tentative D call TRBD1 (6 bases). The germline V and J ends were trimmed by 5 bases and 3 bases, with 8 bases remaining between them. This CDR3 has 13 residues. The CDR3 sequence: CASSTGYNQPQHF. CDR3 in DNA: TGTGCCAGCAGTACAGGGTACAATCAGCCCCAGCATTTT.

The CDR3 DNA reads TGCGCCAGCAGCTTTTTCAAGGGGGAGTCCGCTGAAGCTTTCTTT. Its protein is CASSFFKGESAEAFF. The J gene is TRBJ1-1, the V gene TRBV5-1, with D possibly matching TRBD1 (6 bases). V was cut by 2 bases and J by 6 bases, with 17 bases left in between. The germline V gene has CDR1 SGHRS and CDR2 YFSETQ. The CDR3 covers 15 residues. Full variable domain (outside the CDR3, taken from reference TRBV5-1 and TRBJ1-1): KAGVTQTPRYLIKTRGQQVTLSCSPISGHRSVSWYQQTPGQGLQFLFEYFSETQRNKGNFPGRFSGRQFSNSRSEMNVSTLELGDSALYLCASSFFKGESAEAFFGQGTRLTVV.

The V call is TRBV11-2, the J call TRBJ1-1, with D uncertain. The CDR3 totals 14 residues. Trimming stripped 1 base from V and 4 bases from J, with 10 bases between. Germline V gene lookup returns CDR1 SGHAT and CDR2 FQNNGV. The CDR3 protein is CASSLVVRSTEAFF. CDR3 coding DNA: TGTGCCAGCAGCTTAGTAGTCCGAAGCACTGAAGCTTTCTTT.

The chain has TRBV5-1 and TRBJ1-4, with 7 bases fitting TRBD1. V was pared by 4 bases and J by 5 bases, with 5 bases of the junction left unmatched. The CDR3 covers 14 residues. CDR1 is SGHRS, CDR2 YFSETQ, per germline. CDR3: CASSNAGQNEKLFF. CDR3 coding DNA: TGCGCCAGCAGCAACGCGGGACAGAATGAAAAACTGTTTTTT.

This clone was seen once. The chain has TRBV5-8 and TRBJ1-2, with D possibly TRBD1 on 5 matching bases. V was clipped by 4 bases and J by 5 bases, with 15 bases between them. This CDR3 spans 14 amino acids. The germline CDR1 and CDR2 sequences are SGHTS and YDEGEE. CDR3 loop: CASSRTGTDYGYTF. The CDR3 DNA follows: TGTGCCAGCAGCCGGACCGGGACTGATTATGGCTACACCTTC.

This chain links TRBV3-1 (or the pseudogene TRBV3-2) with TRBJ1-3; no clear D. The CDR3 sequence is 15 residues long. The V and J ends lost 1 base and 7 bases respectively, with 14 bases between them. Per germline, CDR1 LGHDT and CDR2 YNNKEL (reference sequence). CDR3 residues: CASSQAPFVGNTIYF. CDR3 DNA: TGTGCCAGCAGCCAAGCGCCTTTTGTCGGGAACACCATATATTTT.

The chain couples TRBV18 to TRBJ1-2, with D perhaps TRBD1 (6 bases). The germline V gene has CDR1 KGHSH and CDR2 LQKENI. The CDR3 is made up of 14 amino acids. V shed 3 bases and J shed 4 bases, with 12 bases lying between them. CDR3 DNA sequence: TGTGCCAGCTCACCGAACAGGGATCTCTATGGCTACACCTTC. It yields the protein CASSPNRDLYGYTF.

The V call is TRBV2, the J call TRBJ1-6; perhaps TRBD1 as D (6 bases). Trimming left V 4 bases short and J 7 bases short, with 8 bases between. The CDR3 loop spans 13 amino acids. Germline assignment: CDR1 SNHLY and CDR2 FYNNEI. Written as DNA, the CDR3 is TGTGCCAGCAGTGCACAGGGAAATTCACCCCTCCACTTT. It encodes CASSAQGNSPLHF. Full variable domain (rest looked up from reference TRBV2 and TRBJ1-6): EPEVTQTPSHQVTQMGQEVILRCVPISNHLYFYWYRQILGQKVEFLVSFYNNEISEKSEIFDDQFSVERPDGSNFTLKIRSTKLEDSAMYFCASSAQGNSPLHFGNGTRLTVT.

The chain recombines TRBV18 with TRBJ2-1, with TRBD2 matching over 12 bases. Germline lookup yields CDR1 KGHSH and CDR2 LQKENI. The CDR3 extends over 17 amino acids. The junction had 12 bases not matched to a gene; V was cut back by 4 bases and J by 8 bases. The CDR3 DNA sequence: TGTGCCAGCTCACTTTCACTAGCGGGAGGTACGGTCGATGAGCAGTTCTTC. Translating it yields CASSLSLAGGTVDEQFF. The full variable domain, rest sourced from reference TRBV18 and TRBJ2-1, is NAGVMQNPRHLVRRRGQEARLRCSPMKGHSHVYWYRQLPEEGLKFMVYLQKENIIDESGMPKERFSAEFPKEGPSILRIQQVVRGDSAAYFCASSLSLAGGTVDEQFFGPGTRLTVL.

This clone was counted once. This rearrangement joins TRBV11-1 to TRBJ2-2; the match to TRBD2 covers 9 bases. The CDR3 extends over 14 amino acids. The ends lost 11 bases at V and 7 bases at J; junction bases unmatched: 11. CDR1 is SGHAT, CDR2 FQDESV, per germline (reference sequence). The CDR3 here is CASGASGNFGELFF. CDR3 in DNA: TGTGCCTCTGGGGCTAGCGGGAATTTCGGGGAGCTGTTTTTT. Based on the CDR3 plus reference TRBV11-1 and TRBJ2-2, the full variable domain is EAEVAQSPRYKITEKSQAVAFWCDPISGHATLYWYRQILGQGPELLVQFQDESVVDDSQLPKDRFSAERLKGVDSTLKIQPAELGDSAMYLCASGASGNFGELFFGEGSRLTVL.

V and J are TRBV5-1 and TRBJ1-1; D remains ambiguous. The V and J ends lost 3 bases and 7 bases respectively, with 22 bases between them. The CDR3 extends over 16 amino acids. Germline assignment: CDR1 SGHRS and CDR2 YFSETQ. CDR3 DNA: TGCGCCAGCAGCTCAGGACTGGCGGGCTGGAAGGGTGAAGCTTTCTTT. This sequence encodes CASSSGLAGWKGEAFF.

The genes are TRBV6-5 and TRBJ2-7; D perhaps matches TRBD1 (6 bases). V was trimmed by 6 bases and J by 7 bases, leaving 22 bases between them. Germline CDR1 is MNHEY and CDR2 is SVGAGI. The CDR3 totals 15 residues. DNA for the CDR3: TGTGCCAGCAGAGCAGGACAGTGGATATTGAGGGAGCAGTACTTC. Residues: CASRAGQWILREQYF.

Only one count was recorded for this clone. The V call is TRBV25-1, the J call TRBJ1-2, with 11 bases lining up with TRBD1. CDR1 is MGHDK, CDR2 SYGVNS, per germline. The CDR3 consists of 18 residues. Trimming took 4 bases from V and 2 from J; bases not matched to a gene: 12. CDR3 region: CASSGNPGQGVLNYGYTF. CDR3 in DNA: TGTGCCAGCAGTGGAAACCCGGGACAGGGGGTGTTGAACTATGGCTACACCTTC.

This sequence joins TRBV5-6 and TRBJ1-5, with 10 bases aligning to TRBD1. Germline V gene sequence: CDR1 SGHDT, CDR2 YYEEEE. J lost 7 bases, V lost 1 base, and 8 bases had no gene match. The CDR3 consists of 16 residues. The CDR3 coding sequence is TGTGCCAGCAGCTTGAAGACAGGGGGCGCAGGCCAGCCCCAGCATTTT. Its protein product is CASSLKTGGAGQPQHF. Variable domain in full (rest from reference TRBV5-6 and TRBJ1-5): DAGVTQSPTHLIKTRGQQVTLRCSPKSGHDTVSWYQQALGQGPQFIFQYYEEEERQRGNFPDRFSGHQFPNYSSELNVNALLLGDSALYLCASSLKTGGAGQPQHFGDGTRLSIL.

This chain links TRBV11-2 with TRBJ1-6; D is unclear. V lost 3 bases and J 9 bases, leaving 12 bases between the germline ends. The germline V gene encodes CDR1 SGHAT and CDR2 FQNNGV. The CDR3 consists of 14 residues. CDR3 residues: CASSLRPGGSPLHF. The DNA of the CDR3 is TGTGCCAGCAGCTTGCGCCCGGGTGGTTCACCCCTCCACTTT.